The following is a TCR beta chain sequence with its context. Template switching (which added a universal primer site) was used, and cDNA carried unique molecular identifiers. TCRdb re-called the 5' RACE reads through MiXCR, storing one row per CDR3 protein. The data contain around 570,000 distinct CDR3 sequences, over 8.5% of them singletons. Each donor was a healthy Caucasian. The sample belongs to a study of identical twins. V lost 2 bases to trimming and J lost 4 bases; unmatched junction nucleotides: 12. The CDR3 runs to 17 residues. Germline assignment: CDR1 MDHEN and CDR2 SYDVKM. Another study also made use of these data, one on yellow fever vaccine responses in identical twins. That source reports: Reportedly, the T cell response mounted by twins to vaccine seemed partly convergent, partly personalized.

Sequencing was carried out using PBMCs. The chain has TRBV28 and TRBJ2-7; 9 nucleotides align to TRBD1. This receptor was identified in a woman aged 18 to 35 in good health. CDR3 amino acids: CASSLDRGNGGVYEQYF. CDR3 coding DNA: TGTGCCAGCAGTTTAGACAGGGGGAATGGGGGTGTTTACGAGCAGTACTTC.